This T cell receptor (beta chain) stems from a study of blood T cell repertoires in COVID-19. Background on the study: Collection of acute and convalescent COVID-19 samples took place in the United States, Italy and Spain.

Germline lookup yields CDR1 SGHTA and CDR2 FQGNSA. Trimming cost V 7 bases and J 0 bases, with 11 bases left between them. CDR3 length: 14 amino acids. The table came from immunoSEQ multiplex PCR; TCRdb's copy has only in-frame clones and leaves some out. The table shows about 170,000 clones, with roughly nine tenths occurring only once. Source material: peripheral blood. The V and J genes are TRBV7-2 and TRBJ2-3, with D unclear. The sequence was obtained from a man in his sixties with acute or convalescent COVID-19. The CDR3 nucleotides read TGTGCCAGCACCCCTAGTTATAGCACAGATACGCAGTATTTT. Amino acids: CASTPSYSTDTQYF.